This T cell receptor (beta chain) emerged from a study of Graves' ophthalmopathy and Graves' hyperthyroidism. V trimming: 1 base; J trimming: 2 bases; junction bases outside the gene matches: 4. The CDR3 is made up of 15 amino acids. The germline V gene encodes CDR1 SGHKS and CDR2 YYEKEE (reference sequence). Only a few counts were recorded for this clonotype. Under 3 months in duration, the ophthalmopathy in affected donors had moderate-to-severe activity, CAS ≥3 and NOSPECS ≥4. Patients were excluded if they had other autoimmune diseases or uncontrolled infections, and likewise if pregnancy or lactation applied. Reliance was placed on clinical symptoms, serum thyroxine, TRAb, thyroid ultrasound and orbital computed tomography for diagnosis. PBMCs were isolated by Ficoll-Paque density gradient centrifugation, using more than 8.5 ml of fresh peripheral blood as the starting material. Amplification of the TCR beta CDR3 regions used RNA transcripts (as template). The first-round RT-PCR employed HTBI primers together with the Qiagen OneStep RT-PCR kit. A multiplex PCR was then performed as the second round. TCRdb ran MiXCR on the multiplex PCR reads and lists one entry per CDR3 protein. Among over 650,000 distinct CDR3 sequences, over 40% were seen once, and the ten largest hold around 3.3%.

The J gene is TRBJ1-1, the V gene TRBV5-5, with TRBD1 identical over 8 bases. This TCR was recovered from an adult man with Graves' ophthalmopathy. Sequenced sample: peripheral blood. The CDR3 bases are TGTGCCAGCAGCTTGTACGGGACAGGAAACACTGAAGCTTTCTTT. Its translation: CASSLYGTGNTEAFF.